The source of this T cell receptor (beta chain) is a study of shared clonotypes between healthy human individuals. In the study overall: Serving as donors were a couple of women and three men, whose ages spanned 18 to 49.

Terminally differentiated effector memory CD45RA+ cells were left out of the naive CD8 fraction, which was CD45RO-negative and positively selected for CCR7. Adults of Caucasian background living in Nashville, Tennessee made up all donors. Repertoires were generated with immunoSEQ multiplex PCR, while TCRdb's copy carries only in-frame clones and drops some. The sample lists fewer than 1 million clones; around 96% were seen once. The ends lost 5 bases at V and 0 bases at J; junction bases unmatched: 9. This CDR3 is built from 17 residues. Germline V lookup: CDR1 SEHNR, CDR2 FQNEAQ (reference sequence). As to this clone: What it recognizes is unknown.

Overall study findings and caveats: Shared clonotypes across all four donors exceeded non-shared ones in generation probability. Depth of sequencing was expected to influence donor clonotype sharing.

The specimen was naive CD8+ T cells sorted from blood. This clonotype was sampled from a man aged 25-45 years in good health. This chain uses TRBV7-9 with TRBJ2-2; 7 bases fit TRBD1. CDR3: CASSVGQILANTGELFF. The DNA for the CDR3 is TGTGCCAGCAGCGTGGGACAGATTCTAGCGAACACCGGGGAGCTGTTTTTT.